This TCR beta chain was captured in a study of shared clonotypes between healthy human individuals. Study-level information: CD4 naive and memory got three plates each, CD8 naive two, CD8 memory one. Regarding the study as a whole: Genetic and exposure-history diversity was limited by the few donors.

CDR1 and CDR2 (germline): SGHTA, FQGNSA. CDR3 length: 14 residues. Deletions cut 0 bases from V and 2 bases from J, with 8 bases between. Only in-frame clones appear in the TCRdb table, and some are missing; sequencing was by immunoSEQ multiplex PCR. The data show over 850,000 clones, with approximately 80% seen just once and 0.52% held by the top ten. On this clone: Its antigen is not identified.

The sample taken for sequencing was memory CD4+ T cells from PBMCs. As to subset: CD45RA-negative fraction. This receptor was taken from a man aged 18 to 30 in good health. Some clones in this sample may be carry-over from other donors' samples. The V gene is TRBV7-2, the J gene TRBJ2-7; unclear D gene. CDR3 DNA sequence: TGTGCCAGCAGCTTAGCTCCAGTAGCCTACGAGCAGTACTTC. Translating it yields CASSLAPVAYEQYF.